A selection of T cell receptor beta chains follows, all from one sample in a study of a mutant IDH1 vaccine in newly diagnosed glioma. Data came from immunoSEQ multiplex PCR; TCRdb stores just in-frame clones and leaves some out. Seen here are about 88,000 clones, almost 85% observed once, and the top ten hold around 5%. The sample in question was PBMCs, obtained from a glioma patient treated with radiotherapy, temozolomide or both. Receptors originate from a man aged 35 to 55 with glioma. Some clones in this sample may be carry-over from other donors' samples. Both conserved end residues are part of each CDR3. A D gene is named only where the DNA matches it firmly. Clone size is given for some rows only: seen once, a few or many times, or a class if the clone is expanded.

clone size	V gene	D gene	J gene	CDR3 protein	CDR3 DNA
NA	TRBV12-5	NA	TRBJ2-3	CASGFGGWGDTQYF	TGTGCTAGTGGTTTCGGTGGGTGGGGAGATACGCAGTATTTT
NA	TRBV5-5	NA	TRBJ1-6	CASSLDGRIAYNSPLHF	TGTGCCAGCAGCTTGGATGGCAGGATAGCGTATAATTCACCCCTCCACTTT
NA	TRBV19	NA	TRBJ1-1	CASSPAWTEAFF	TGTGCCAGTAGTCCAGCATGGACTGAAGCTTTCTTT
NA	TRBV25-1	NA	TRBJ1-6	CASSEVGQANSPLHF	TGTGCCAGCAGTGAGGTCGGGCAGGCCAATTCACCCCTCCACTTT
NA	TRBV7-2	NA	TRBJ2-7	CASSEVFGGTVDYEQYF	TGTGCCAGCAGCGAAGTCTTTGGGGGGACGGTGGACTACGAGCAGTACTTC
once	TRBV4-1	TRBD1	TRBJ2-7	CASSQVIPGQGAHEQYF	TGCGCCAGCAGCCAAGTAATCCCGGGACAGGGAGCCCACGAGCAGTACTTC
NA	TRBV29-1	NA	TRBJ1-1	CSVRTAEAFF	TGCAGCGTTAGAACAGCAGAAGCTTTCTTT
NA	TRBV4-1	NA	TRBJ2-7	CASSNRGEVYYEQYF	TGCGCCAGCAGCAACCGCGGTGAGGTATACTACGAGCAGTACTTC
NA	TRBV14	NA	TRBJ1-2	CASSPRLNYGYTF	TGTGCCAGCAGCCCCAGACTAAACTATGGCTACACCTTC
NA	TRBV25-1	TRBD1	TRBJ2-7	CASSERVPPGQRYF	TGTGCCAGCAGTGAAAGAGTCCCGCCGGGACAGAGGTACTTC
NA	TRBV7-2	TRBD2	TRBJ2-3	CASSRVGGMTDTQYF	TGTGCCAGCAGCCGGGTGGGGGGGATGACAGATACGCAGTATTTT
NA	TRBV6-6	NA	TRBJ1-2	CASWTEENYGYTF	TGTGCCAGCTGGACGGAGGAAAACTATGGCTACACCTTC
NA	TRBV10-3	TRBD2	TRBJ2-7	CAISDPTSAAPYEQYF	TGTGCCATCAGTGACCCCACTAGCGCGGCTCCTTACGAGCAGTACTTC
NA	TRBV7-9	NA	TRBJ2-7	CASSFRQGGYEQYF	TGTGCCAGCAGCTTCAGACAGGGAGGCTACGAGCAGTACTTC